One sample yielded the 16 T cell receptor beta chains listed below, sequenced in a study of blood T cell repertoires in COVID-19. Clones were read by immunoSEQ multiplex PCR, and TCRdb kept only the in-frame ones, dropping some. The repertoire holds under 300,000 clones, with around 86% as singletons. The sequenced sample consisted of peripheral blood. The source of these receptors is an elderly man with acute or convalescent COVID-19.

The chain links TRBV29-1 to TRBJ1-1; 8 bases are shared with TRBD1. V lost 5 bases, J lost 6 bases, and 14 bases stayed unmatched. This CDR3 contains 15 residues. The germline gives CDR1 SQVTM, CDR2 ANQGSEA. This chain's CDR3 is CSVINLDREGPEAFF. In DNA, the CDR3 is TGCAGCGTTATTAACCTGGACAGGGAGGGGCCTGAAGCTTTCTTT.

The chain carries TRBV21-1 and TRBJ2-3; the tabulated D call, TRBD2, remains unverified against the DNA. TRBV21-1 is a known pseudogene. There are 16 residues in the CDR3. The DNA of the CDR3 is TGTGCCAGCAGCAGTAAGAGCGGGTGCTACGCAGATACGCAGTATTTT. Translation: CASSSKSGCYADTQYF.

CDR3 in DNA: TGTGCCAGCAGCTTATCCCGGGGGGGATGGAATGAGCAGTTCTTC. This sequence encodes CASSLSRGGWNEQFF. This sequence joins TRBV7-9 and TRBJ2-1, with 8 bases aligning to TRBD2. V trimming: 2 bases; J trimming: 7 bases; junction bases outside the gene matches: 7. Germline loops: CDR1 SEHNR, CDR2 FQNEAQ (reference sequence). The CDR3 consists of 15 residues.

V and J are TRBV18 and TRBJ2-2, with D tentatively TRBD1 (6 bases). Germline V gene data show CDR1 as KGHSH and CDR2 as LQKENI. The CDR3 totals 14 residues. V was shortened by 1 base and J by 6 bases, with 9 bases between the two germline ends. CDR3 sequence (DNA): TGTGCCAGCTCACCACTTGAGGGGGCCGGGGAGCTGTTTTTT. Encoded protein: CASSPLEGAGELFF.

V usage is TRBV5-1 and J usage is TRBJ2-7; a possible D gene is TRBD2 (6 bases). The germline CDR1 and CDR2 sequences are SGHRS and YFSETQ. Trimming pared 0 bases from V and 2 bases from J, leaving 12 bases between. This CDR3 is built from 15 residues. The CDR3 nucleotides read TGCGCCAGCAGCTTGGGAGGTGGAGGGGCCTACGAGCAGTACTTC. Protein: CASSLGGGGAYEQYF. The whole variable domain, remainder taken from reference TRBV5-1 and TRBJ2-7, is KAGVTQTPRYLIKTRGQQVTLSCSPISGHRSVSWYQQTPGQGLQFLFEYFSETQRNKGNFPGRFSGRQFSNSRSEMNVSTLELGDSALYLCASSLGGGGAYEQYFGPGTRLTVT.

This sequence joins TRBV5-6 and TRBJ1-2; D is perhaps TRBD1 (6 bases). V lost 4 bases, J lost 7 bases, and 20 bases lay in between. Germline-derived CDR1 and CDR2 are SGHDT and YYEEEE. The CDR3 runs to 15 residues. In DNA, the CDR3 is TGTGCCAGCAGCCCGTTACAGGGAGGGCGCGTTGGCTACACCTTC. Its translation is CASSPLQGGRVGYTF.

This chain uses TRBV18 with TRBJ2-3; no clear D. Looked up from germline, CDR1 is KGHSH and CDR2 is LQKENI. The CDR3 totals 14 residues. V was cut by 0 bases and J by 6 bases, with 10 bases left in between. CDR3 loop: CASSPPRPRDTQYF. In DNA form, the CDR3 reads TGTGCCAGCTCACCACCGCGTCCCAGGGATACGCAGTATTTT.

The chain uses TRBV5-1 and TRBJ2-7; 12 bases align to TRBD1. CDR3 length equals 15 residues. Germline V gene data show CDR1 as SGHRS and CDR2 as YFSETQ. V was pared by 4 bases and J by 5 bases, with 7 bases of the junction left unmatched. Here the CDR3 DNA reads TGCGCCAGCAGCCTTACCGGGACAGGGGGCAACGAGCAGTACTTC. It is translated as CASSLTGTGGNEQYF.

The gene calls are TRBV19 and TRBJ1-2; D is possibly TRBD1 (5 bases). Germline-derived CDR1 and CDR2 are LNHDA and SQIVND (reference sequence). V lost 4 bases and J 4 bases, leaving 16 bases between the germline ends. This CDR3 comprises 15 residues. CDR3 region: CASSTPDRPFYGYTF. CDR3 coding DNA: TGTGCCAGTAGTACCCCAGACAGACCTTTCTATGGCTACACCTTC.

V usage is TRBV27 and J usage is TRBJ1-6; possibly TRBD1 for D (6 bases). The CDR3 covers 14 residues. The ends were cut back, 10 bases at V and 2 bases at J, with 12 bases in the middle. Germline CDR1 is MNHEY and CDR2 is SMNVEV (reference sequence). Here the CDR3 reads CATLGGAYNSPLHF. The CDR3 DNA reads TGTGCCACCCTAGGGGGGGCCTATAATTCACCCCTCCACTTT.

The chain employs TRBV19 and TRBJ1-3; 7 bases agree with TRBD1. V lost 5 bases to trimming and J lost 1 base; unmatched junction nucleotides: 5. From germline, CDR1 is LNHDA and CDR2 SQIVND (reference sequence). CDR3 length equals 15 residues. CDR3 in DNA: TGTGCCAGTAGTCTTCAGGGGGAATCTGGAAACACCATATATTTT. Translated: CASSLQGESGNTIYF.

The rearrangement links TRBV7-9 to TRBJ2-7; 7 nucleotides match TRBD1. Germline values: CDR1 SEHNR, CDR2 FQNEAQ (reference sequence). V shed 4 bases, J shed 0 bases, and the junction held 9 bases outside the gene matches. The CDR3 is 16 residues long. DNA for the CDR3: TGTGCCAGCAGCTCACGAAAGGGACAGAGCTCCTACGAGCAGTACTTC. Translating it yields CASSSRKGQSSYEQYF. The full variable domain, with the rest looked up from reference TRBV7-9 and TRBJ2-7, is DTGVSQNPRHKITKRGQNVTFRCDPISEHNRLYWYRQTLGQGPEFLTYFQNEAQLEKSRLLSDRFSAERPKGSFSTLEIQRTEQGDSAMYLCASSSRKGQSSYEQYFGPGTRLTVT.

The J gene is TRBJ2-1, the V gene TRBV4-2; the match to TRBD2 covers 15 bases. CDR3 length equals 16 residues. Germline loops: CDR1 LGHNA, CDR2 YNFKEQ. Trimming removed 4 bases from V and 10 bases from J; junction bases left unmatched: 8. The CDR3, as DNA: TGTGCCAGCAGCCTCCCCGGGGGACTAGCGGGGGGAGAGCAGTTCTTC. Translation: CASSLPGGLAGGEQFF.

V and J are TRBV28 and TRBJ2-5; TRBD2 is a possible D gene (6 bases). The CDR3 runs 12 residues. The germline CDR1 and CDR2 sequences are MDHEN and SYDVKM. Trimming left V 8 bases short and J 7 bases short, with 14 bases between. CDR3 in DNA: TGTGCCAGCCTTGCTGGGGGAGGGACCCAGTACTTC. This gives the protein CASLAGGGTQYF.

V and J are TRBV6-5 and TRBJ1-5; D may be TRBD1 (5 bases). From germline, CDR1 is MNHEY and CDR2 SVGAGI. CDR3 length: 14 amino acids. Trimming cost V 4 bases and J 3 bases, with 10 bases left between them. CDR3 in amino acids: CASSLTGDNQPQHF. The CDR3 coding sequence is TGTGCCAGCAGTTTAACAGGAGACAATCAGCCCCAGCATTTT.

The V gene is TRBV7-2, the J gene TRBJ1-2; unclear D gene. The CDR3 consists of 13 residues. In germline, CDR1 is SGHTA, CDR2 FQGNSA. V lost 5 bases and J lost 4, with 11 bases in between. CDR3 nucleotides: TGTGCCAGCAGCCCTGGACTGTCCTATGGCTACACCTTC. This codes for CASSPGLSYGYTF.